Listed below are T cell receptor beta chains from one sample, sequenced in a study of blood T cells in healthy people across ages. TCRdb reprocessed the 5' RACE reads with MiXCR, giving one entry per CDR3 protein. The repertoire holds more than 700,000 distinct CDR3 sequences, with less than 70% as singletons. Specimen: blood. The receptors were sampled from a man older than 75 in good health. Both conserved end residues are part of each CDR3. D genes are given only for firm matches. Expanded clones are given a class, and other clones once, few, many or no size at all.

j_gene | v_gene | abundance | d_gene | CDR3nt | CDR3aa
TRBJ2-5 | TRBV29-1 | NA | NA | TGCAGCGTTCCGACAGACCAAGAGACCCAGTACTTC | CSVPTDQETQYF
TRBJ1-4 | TRBV27 | NA | TRBD1 | TGTGCCAGCAGTCGTACAGGGGTAGGTGAAAAACTGTTTTTT | CASSRTGVGEKLFF
TRBJ2-7 | TRBV20-1 | NA | TRBD2 | TGCAGTGCTAGAGATTGGGGCGGGAGTAGGTCCTACGAGCAGTACTTC | CSARDWGGSRSYEQYF
TRBJ2-3 | TRBV24-1 | few | TRBD2 | TGTGCCACCAGTGACCTAGCGGGAACTAGCACAGATACGCAGTATTTT | CATSDLAGTSTDTQYF
TRBJ1-5 | TRBV4-1 | NA | TRBD1 | TGCGCCAGCAGCCAGGGACAGGGTGCGGGCAATCAGCCCCAGCATTTT | CASSQGQGAGNQPQHF
TRBJ1-2 | TRBV2 | once | TRBD1 | TGTGCCAGCACCCGGACAGGACCTTACTATGGCTACACCTTC | CASTRTGPYYGYTF
TRBJ2-7 | TRBV4-1 | few | TRBD2 | TGCGCCAGCAGCCGACCAGCGGGAGGTGGAGACGAGCAGTACTTC | CASSRPAGGGDEQYF
TRBJ2-7 | TRBV3-1 | few | NA | TGTGCCAGCAGTAAGCAGTACGAGCAGTACTTC | CASSKQYEQYF
TRBJ1-1 | TRBV20-1 | NA | NA | TGCAGTGCTCTTGGACAGCAGAACACTGAAGCTTTCTTT | CSALGQQNTEAFF
TRBJ2-7 | TRBV20-1 | few | NA | TGCAGTGCCTTCGGTCCTAGCGCCTCCTACGAGCAGTACTTC | CSAFGPSASYEQYF
TRBJ2-1 | TRBV29-1 | NA | NA | TGCAGCGTCGCTATGTCGGATGAGCAGTTCTTC | CSVAMSDEQFF
TRBJ2-1 | TRBV20-1 | NA | NA | TGCAGTGCTCCATTGAGCCTAAAACACAATGAGCAGTTCTTC | CSAPLSLKHNEQFF
TRBJ2-3 | TRBV25-1 | NA | NA | TGTGCCAGCCGAAGCCGGGTAGCTCGATTCGCGTATTTT | CASRSRVARFAYF
TRBJ2-5 | TRBV5-1 | NA | NA | TGCGCCAGCAGCTTGGCCCCCACTAGCCAGGGGGAGACCCAGTACTTC | CASSLAPTSQGETQYF
TRBJ1-6 | TRBV5-1 | NA | TRBD1 | TGCGCCAGCAGCTTGGGGACAGGGGTGAATTCACCCCTCCACTTT | CASSLGTGVNSPLHF
TRBJ1-2 | TRBV29-1 | NA | NA | TGCAGCGTTGAAGGGGGGGCGAGCTATGGCTACACCTTC | CSVEGGASYGYTF
TRBJ1-4 | TRBV29-1 | NA | NA | TGCAGCGTTGGTGCGGGAGCTAATGAAAAACTGTTTTTT | CSVGAGANEKLFF
TRBJ1-2 | TRBV20-1 | NA | NA | TGCAGTGCTAGAGAGAGACAGGACTTCGGCTACACCTTC | CSARERQDFGYTF
TRBJ2-7 | TRBV5-1 | NA | NA | TGCGCCAGCAGCTTGCGTTCTGCGCCCTTGGTCAACGAGCAGTACTTC | CASSLRSAPLVNEQYF
TRBJ2-7 | TRBV6-1 | few | NA | TGTGCCAGCAGTGAGAGACGTCCGAGGGAGCAGTACTTC | CASSERRPREQYF
TRBJ2-2 | TRBV15 | NA | NA | TGTGCCACCTCCGGGACGGTGAACACCGGGGAGCTGTTTTTT | CATSGTVNTGELFF
TRBJ1-2 | TRBV27 | NA | NA | TGTGCCAGCAGTTTTAAGGGACGCTACACCTTC | CASSFKGRYTF
TRBJ2-1 | TRBV2 | few | TRBD1 | TGTGCCAGCAGGACAGGGTCCCACAATGAGCAGTTCTTC | CASRTGSHNEQFF
TRBJ2-5 | TRBV11-2 | NA | TRBD2 | TGTGCCAGCAGCCGAGGACTAGTTAAAGAGACCCAGTACTTC | CASSRGLVKETQYF
TRBJ2-3 | TRBV19 | NA | NA | TGTGCCAGTAGTGTGGGCGGCAGTCTCACAGATACGCAGTATTTT | CASSVGGSLTDTQYF
TRBJ1-2 | TRBV29-1 | NA | NA | TGCAGCGCGGGAGGGTTGGGCTATGGCTACACCTTC | CSAGGLGYGYTF
TRBJ2-3 | TRBV10-2 | NA | NA | TGCGCCAGCAGTGCCCGGAAGTTAATTAGCACAGATACGCAGTATTTT | CASSARKLISTDTQYF
TRBJ1-1 | TRBV20-1 | NA | NA | TGCAGTGCTAGAGGCAACACATTGAACACTGAAGCTTTCTTT | CSARGNTLNTEAFF
TRBJ2-1 | TRBV18 | NA | TRBD2 | TGTGCCAGCTCACCCCTAGGACTAGCGGGACACAATGAGCAGTTCTTC | CASSPLGLAGHNEQFF
TRBJ2-3 | TRBV7-2 | few | NA | TGTGCCAGCAGCTTAGCGGTGCACGGTCTGCAGTATTTT | CASSLAVHGLQYF